The 5 T cell receptor beta chains in this list originate from one sample, sequenced in a study of CD8 T cells in ankylosing spondylitis. Study-level results: Ankylosing spondylitis blood seemed to carry a telltale TCR beta motif made of about 8 highly homologous variants.

No antigen has been identified for these receptors. MiXCR was run by TCRdb on the 5' RACE reads, yielding one entry per CDR3 protein. The repertoire holds approximately 400,000 distinct CDR3 sequences, roughly a sixth seen once, with just over 1% in the top ten. Sequencing was carried out using blood, either unsorted or a sorted T cell fraction (not recorded which). The receptors originated from a male donor with ankylosing spondylitis.

As to this clonotype: With a much larger clone just one base away, this may be a read error. The chain is built from TRBV20-1 and TRBJ1-5, with a tentative D call TRBD1 (5 bases). Germline V gene lookup returns CDR1 DFQATT and CDR2 SNEGSKA (reference sequence). This CDR3 is built from 18 residues. Here the CDR3 reads CCARDPKGQGTNNQPQHF. The DNA of the CDR3 is TGCTGTGCTAGAGATCCTAAGGGCCAGGGTACTAACAATCAGCCCCAGCATTTT.

The rearrangement uses TRBV7-2 and TRBJ1-1, with no clear D. The V gene lost 8 bases and the J gene lost 0 bases, with 7 bases spanning the gap. Germline V gene sequence: CDR1 SGHTA, CDR2 FQGNSA. CDR3 length equals 12 residues. CDR3 sequence reads: CASRVVNTEAFF. DNA for the CDR3: TGTGCCAGCCGAGTCGTGAACACTGAAGCTTTCTTT. Looking up the rest from reference TRBV7-2 and TRBJ1-1 gives the full variable domain: GAGVSQSPSNKVTEKGKDVELRCDPISGHTALYWYRQSLGQGLEFLIYFQGNSAPDKSGLPSDRFSAERTGGSVSTLTIQRTQQEDSAVYLCASRVVNTEAFFGQGTRLTVV.

The chain recombines TRBV5-1 with TRBJ2-7, with D perhaps TRBD1 or TRBD2 (6 bases each). V was shortened by 8 bases and J by 1 base, with 19 bases between the two germline ends. The CDR3 covers 15 residues. From germline, CDR1 is SGHRS and CDR2 YFSETQ. The CDR3 sequence is CARGVEGHLSYEQYF. DNA of the CDR3: TGCGCCAGAGGGGTGGAGGGACACCTATCCTACGAGCAGTACTTC.

This clonotype was recorded a few times. The chain joins TRBV27 to TRBJ1-1; D might be TRBD1 (6 bases). V was shortened by 4 bases and J by 5 bases, with 11 bases between the two germline ends. The germline V gene has CDR1 MNHEY and CDR2 SMNVEV (reference sequence). The CDR3 runs 13 residues. The CDR3 region is CASSYRVRTEAFF. CDR3 DNA: TGTGCCAGCAGTTACAGGGTAAGGACTGAAGCTTTCTTT.

This clonotype was picked up a small number of times. The gene calls are TRBV2 and TRBJ2-7, with 13 bases aligning to TRBD2. CDR3 size: 14 residues. V was clipped by 5 bases and J by 6 bases; unmatched bases: 4. Germline V gives CDR1 SNHLY, CDR2 FYNNEI. CDR3 sequence reads: CASSKTSGRREQYF. The CDR3 DNA sequence: TGTGCCAGCAGTAAGACTAGCGGGAGGCGCGAGCAGTACTTC.